This entry features one TCR beta chain sequence. Its antigen is as yet unknown. TCRdb used MiXCR to reprocess the RT-PCR reads, holding one entry per CDR3 protein. The sample includes 500,000 to 600,000 distinct CDR3 sequences, 14% of them seen just once. This sample is drawn from a study of response to subunit inactivated influenza vaccine. General study points: Authors suggested each seasonal influenza vaccination recruits few new T cells.

V shed 4 bases and J shed 6 bases, with 18 bases lying between them. Germline loops: CDR1 SGDLS, CDR2 YYNGEE. The CDR3 consists of 15 residues. This clonotype was obtained from a man aged 45-65 years who received an inactivated influenza vaccine. The sequencing used PBMCs from blood, collected about 12 days after vaccination. This rearrangement joins TRBV9 to TRBJ2-3; perhaps TRBD2 as D (5 bases). In DNA, the CDR3 is TGTGCCAGCAGCTGGGGAGCGGAGGAGGCGGATACGCAGTATTTT. Translated, it gives CASSWGAEEADTQYF. Combining the CDR3 with reference TRBV9 and TRBJ2-3 gives the whole variable domain DSGVTQTPKHLITATGQRVTLRCSPRSGDLSVYWYQQSLDQGLQFLIQYYNGEERAKGNILERFSAQQFPDLHSELNLSSLELGDSALYFCASSWGAEEADTQYFGPGTRLTVL.